Below, 27 T cell receptor beta chains from the same sample are listed, as sequenced in a study of regulatory T cells in long-lasting Graves disease. Noted time point: newly diagnosed GD, antithyroid drugs for less than 3 months. RNA extracted from PBMCs served as the sequencing template. Assembly of TCR beta libraries relied on iRepertoire HTBI primers together with Arm-PCR of CDR3 regions. MiXCR was run by TCRdb on the multiplex PCR reads, yielding one entry per CDR3 protein. The sample has fewer than 550,000 distinct CDR3 sequences; 15% to 20% are singletons. These same data were also listed under a study on T cells in Graves' hyperthyroidism and ophthalmopathy.

Sequenced material: peripheral blood mononuclear cells (PBMCs), taken at new diagnosis, from a patient treated with antithyroid drugs. These receptors all stem from a woman between 40 and 65 years old with Graves disease.

This clonotype was counted a few times. This sequence joins TRBV19 and TRBJ1-1, with a tentative D call TRBD1 (5 bases). V shed 5 bases and J shed 1 base, with 17 bases lying between them. CDR1 and CDR2 (germline): LNHDA, SQIVND (reference sequence). This CDR3 is built from 16 residues. Written as DNA, the CDR3 is TGTGCCAGTAGTCCCCAGGGTAGGACTAGGAACACTGAAGCTTTCTTT. It encodes CASSPQGRTRNTEAFF.

Regarding this clonotype: One junction end does not reproduce the germline sequence, and a read error may be involved. V usage is TRBV11-2 and J usage is TRBJ1-1; D unresolved. The CDR3 runs to 13 residues. Per the germline V gene, CDR1 is SGHAT and CDR2 is FQNNGV. CDR3 nucleotides: TGTACCAGCAGAATTAGTCCTAACACTGAAGCTTTCTTT. This translates into CTSRISPNTEAFF. The whole variable domain, filled in from reference TRBV11-2 and TRBJ1-1, reads EAGVAQSPRYKIIEKRQSVAFWCNPISGHATLYWYQQILGQGPKLLIQFQNNGVVDDSQLPKDRFSAERLKGVDSTLKIQPAKLEDSAVYLCTSRISPNTEAFFGQGTRLTVV.

The table lists this clonotype with a few counts. The V gene is TRBV19, the J gene TRBJ2-3; D perhaps matches TRBD1 (5 bases). The V gene's germline CDR1 is LNHDA and CDR2 SQIVND (reference sequence). The CDR3 covers 15 residues. Trimming shortened V by 8 bases and J by 1 base, and 16 bases separated the two germline ends. The CDR3 loop reads CASGKGSIGTDTQYF. CDR3 DNA sequence: TGTGCCAGTGGCAAGGGGTCTATCGGCACAGATACGCAGTATTTT.

The J gene is TRBJ1-6, the V gene TRBV27; a weak D match, TRBD1 (6 bases). CDR3 size: 15 residues. Deletions cut 5 bases from V and 7 bases from J, with 15 bases between. The germline gives CDR1 MNHEY, CDR2 SMNVEV (reference sequence). The CDR3 is CASSQQGESNSPLHF. CDR3 nucleotides: TGTGCCAGCAGTCAACAGGGTGAGAGCAATTCACCCCTCCACTTT.

This clonotype has just a few counts. V usage is TRBV6-1 and J usage is TRBJ2-5, with D perhaps TRBD2 (6 bases). Between the trimmed V and J ends, which lost 6 bases and 1 base, there was a span of 15 bases. Looked up from germline, CDR1 is MNHNS and CDR2 is SASEGT. This CDR3 contains 15 residues. The CDR3 sequence is CASRTIRDFQETQYF. As DNA, the CDR3 is TGTGCCAGCAGAACGATACGGGACTTCCAAGAGACCCAGTACTTC.

This clonotype was recorded many times. The V call is TRBV2, the J call TRBJ2-2; a weak D match, TRBD2 (6 bases). In germline, CDR1 is SNHLY, CDR2 FYNNEI. The CDR3 is made up of 15 amino acids. V was trimmed by 2 bases and J by 5 bases, leaving 12 bases between them. The CDR3 DNA follows: TGTGCCAGCAGTGAATCGTACGGGGGAACCGGGGAGCTGTTTTTT. It yields the protein CASSESYGGTGELFF. The variable domain in full, completed from reference TRBV2 and TRBJ2-2, reads EPEVTQTPSHQVTQMGQEVILRCVPISNHLYFYWYRQILGQKVEFLVSFYNNEISEKSEIFDDQFSVERPDGSNFTLKIRSTKLEDSAMYFCASSESYGGTGELFFGEGSRLTVL.

This clonotype came up a few times. The chain is built from TRBV13 and TRBJ1-6; possible D gene TRBD1, 5 bases. The CDR3 contains 15 residues. V was clipped by 3 bases and J by 4 bases, with 10 bases between them. CDR1 is PRHDT, CDR2 FYEKMQ, per germline (reference sequence). In DNA form, the CDR3 reads TGTGCCAGCAGCTTGGGGGAAGATTATAATTCACCCCTCCACTTT. Protein: CASSLGEDYNSPLHF.

This clonotype was seen repeatedly, ten times or more. V gene TRBV7-8 combines with J gene TRBJ1-1; a possible D gene is TRBD1 (6 bases). Between the trimmed V and J ends, which lost 5 bases and 4 bases, there was a span of 11 bases. CDR1 is SGHVS and CDR2 is FQNEAQ in the germline V gene. The CDR3 consists of 13 residues. The CDR3, as DNA: TGTGCCAGCAGCACAAGGGGGGGCACTGAAGCTTTCTTT. It is translated as CASSTRGGTEAFF.

This clonotype was seen many times. The chain uses TRBV6-2 or TRBV6-3 and TRBJ1-1; D is ambiguous. The germline V and J ends were trimmed by 5 bases and 2 bases, with 12 bases remaining between them. Germline V lookup: CDR1 MNHEY, CDR2 SVGEGT. This CDR3 spans 14 amino acids. The CDR3 loop reads CASSEFGKNTEAFF. For the CDR3, the DNA is TGTGCCAGCAGTGAATTTGGGAAAAACACTGAAGCTTTCTTT.

This clonotype was picked up many times. The V and J genes are TRBV2 and TRBJ1-1; D gene unclear. This CDR3 is 14 amino acids long. Germline values: CDR1 SNHLY, CDR2 FYNNEI. Trimming shortened V by 1 base and J by 1 base, and 7 bases separated the two germline ends. CDR3 nucleotides: TGTGCCAGCAGTGAAGTTCTAGGGAACACTGAAGCTTTCTTT. This translates into CASSEVLGNTEAFF.

This clonotype has more than one count but fewer than ten. The J gene is TRBJ1-1, the V gene TRBV9; D is undetermined. The V gene's germline CDR1 is SGDLS and CDR2 YYNGEE. Trimming took 0 bases from V and 11 from J, leaving 14 bases between them. CDR3 length: 13 amino acids. CDR3 sequence (DNA): TGTGCCAGCAGCGTAGGGTCAGGTGCTCAGGCTTTCTTT. It encodes CASSVGSGAQAFF.

As regards this clonotype: This may be a read error, as it is one base from a much larger clone. This chain uses TRBV27 with TRBJ2-5; D is ambiguous. V lost 4 bases to trimming and J lost 1 base, with 10 bases between them. The CDR3 runs 14 residues. Germline V gene sequence: CDR1 MNHEY, CDR2 SMNVEV (reference sequence). In DNA, the CDR3 is TGTGCCAGCAGTTCTAGGTGGAGCCAAGAGACCCAGTACTTC. Translated: CASSSRWSQETQYF.

This clonotype has a count of ten or more. V and J are TRBV20-1 and TRBJ2-1, with a tentative D call TRBD2 (5 bases). Per germline, CDR1 DFQATT and CDR2 SNEGSKA (reference sequence). V lost 3 bases and J lost 5, with 8 bases in between. The CDR3 covers 12 residues. The CDR3 region is CSASGLNNEQFF. DNA for the CDR3: TGCAGTGCTAGTGGACTGAACAATGAGCAGTTCTTC.

V usage is TRBV27 and J usage is TRBJ1-5; D unresolved. The germline V gene has CDR1 MNHEY and CDR2 SMNVEV (reference sequence). The V and J ends lost 2 bases and 4 bases respectively, with 18 bases between them. The CDR3 spans 17 residues. The CDR3 sequence is CASSLVAGSVWNQPQHF. Written as DNA, the CDR3 is TGTGCCAGCAGTTTAGTAGCAGGTAGCGTGTGGAATCAGCCCCAGCATTTT.

In this sample, this clonotype turned up many times. The V call is TRBV6-5, the J call TRBJ2-7; 7 nucleotides align to TRBD1. Germline V gives CDR1 MNHEY, CDR2 SVGAGI. The CDR3 is made up of 14 amino acids. J was trimmed by 4 bases and V by 4 bases; bases with no gene match: 7. CDR3 amino acids: CASSSPTGWYEQYF. For the CDR3, the DNA is TGTGCCAGCAGTTCCCCGACAGGGTGGTACGAGCAGTACTTC.

This clonotype was picked up many times. This chain connects TRBV20-1 to TRBJ2-3; 13 bases align to TRBD2. The germline V gene encodes CDR1 DFQATT and CDR2 SNEGSKA (reference sequence). V trimming: 6 bases; J trimming: 5 bases; junction bases outside the gene matches: 8. This CDR3 is 15 amino acids long. The CDR3 region is CSATSGGAVGDTQYF. The CDR3, as DNA: TGCAGTGCAACTAGCGGGGGGGCCGTTGGAGATACGCAGTATTTT.

The chain uses TRBV9 and TRBJ1-3, with TRBD1 matching over 8 bases. CDR3 length: 15 residues. The V gene's germline CDR1 is SGDLS and CDR2 YYNGEE. V gave up 3 bases and J gave up 2 bases; unmatched junction bases: 4. Here the CDR3 reads CASSDQGAPGNTIYF. DNA for the CDR3: TGTGCCAGCAGCGATCAGGGGGCTCCTGGAAACACCATATATTTT.

This clonotype was seen a few times. CDR3 residues: CASSESLGQPQHF. For the CDR3, the DNA is TGTGCCAGCAGTGAAAGCTTGGGGCAGCCCCAGCATTTT. The J gene is TRBJ1-5, the V gene TRBV6-1; D is uncertain. The CDR3 is 13 amino acids. The V end was cut by 2 bases, the J end by 7 bases, with 9 bases between. The germline V gene has CDR1 MNHNS and CDR2 SASEGT.

Many counts were recorded for this clonotype. The chain combines TRBV28 with TRBJ1-1; tentatively, D is TRBD1 (5 bases). CDR1 and CDR2 from the germline V gene are MDHEN and SYDVKM. V lost 7 bases, J lost 5 bases, and 17 bases lay in between. CDR3 length: 14 amino acids. The CDR3 loop reads CASNTRRGRTEAFF. The DNA of the CDR3 is TGTGCCAGCAATACTAGAAGGGGACGAACTGAAGCTTTCTTT.

This clonotype was counted at least ten times. The CDR3, as DNA: TGTGCCAGCAAAAGGACAGACGCCTATGGCTACACCTTC. This sequence encodes CASKRTDAYGYTF. This chain joins TRBV2 and TRBJ1-2, with D possibly being TRBD1 (6 bases). Deletions cut 7 bases from V and 4 bases from J, with 13 bases between. Per the germline V gene, CDR1 is SNHLY and CDR2 is FYNNEI. The length of the CDR3 is 13 residues.

This sequence joins TRBV5-6 and TRBJ2-1; 10 nucleotides agree with TRBD2. Germline values: CDR1 SGHDT, CDR2 YYEEEE. V dropped 3 bases and J dropped 10; count of bases not matched to a gene: 10. This CDR3 has 15 residues. The DNA of the CDR3 is TGTGCCAGCAGCTCCGGGACTAGCGTCGCTCGGGAGCAGTTCTTC. It is translated as CASSSGTSVAREQFF.

On this clonotype itself: Relative to the germline gene, one junction end is altered; a read error may explain this. The CDR3 DNA sequence: TGTGCCAGCAGTGACCGGATTGATTGGTTATACAATGAGCAGCTCTTC. Its translation is CASSDRIDWLYNEQLF. This chain joins TRBV2 and TRBJ2-1; D is unresolved. The CDR3 length is 16 residues. Germline V gene lookup returns CDR1 SNHLY and CDR2 FYNNEI.

This clonotype was detected many times. This chain uses TRBV7-8 with TRBJ1-2; 9 bases line up with TRBD1. The CDR3 sequence is 16 residues long. Germline values: CDR1 SGHVS, CDR2 FQNEAQ. The V gene end was trimmed by 2 bases and the J gene end by 4 bases; junction bases not matched to a gene: 8. The CDR3 region is CASSLRGTGSFYGYTF. Here the CDR3 DNA reads TGTGCCAGCAGCTTAAGGGGGACAGGGAGCTTCTATGGCTACACCTTC.

This clonotype was detected only a few times. The genes are TRBV4-1 and TRBJ2-3; D unresolved. V was shortened by 0 bases and J by 6 bases, with 10 bases between the two germline ends. This CDR3 comprises 14 residues. Germline V gives CDR1 MGHRA, CDR2 YSYEKL. The CDR3 DNA follows: TGCGCCAGCAGCCAAGATACAACAGACGATACGCAGTATTTT. The encoded protein is CASSQDTTDDTQYF.

This clonotype was seen repeatedly, ten times or more. The J gene is TRBJ1-6, the V gene TRBV2; TRBD1 is a possible D gene (5 bases). The length of the CDR3 is 17 residues. The ends were cut back, 2 bases at V and 8 bases at J, with 19 bases in the middle. Germline CDR1 reads SNHLY; CDR2 reads FYNNEI. The CDR3 spells CASSELSRVLGDSPLHF. CDR3 nucleotide sequence: TGTGCCAGCAGTGAACTGTCCAGGGTTTTGGGTGATTCACCCCTCCACTTT. The full variable domain, its missing parts supplied by reference TRBV2 and TRBJ1-6, is EPEVTQTPSHQVTQMGQEVILRCVPISNHLYFYWYRQILGQKVEFLVSFYNNEISEKSEIFDDQFSVERPDGSNFTLKIRSTKLEDSAMYFCASSELSRVLGDSPLHFGNGTRLTVT.

This clonotype has just a few counts. This chain links TRBV2 with TRBJ1-5; D possibly corresponds to TRBD1 (6 bases). This CDR3 spans 15 amino acids. Per the germline V gene, CDR1 is SNHLY and CDR2 is FYNNEI. V was clipped by 1 base and J by 5 bases, with 12 bases between them. CDR3: CASSEGIHRDQPQHF. The CDR3, as DNA: TGTGCCAGCAGTGAAGGGATCCACAGGGATCAGCCCCAGCATTTT.

The V call is TRBV27, the J call TRBJ1-2; D not certain. This CDR3 contains 13 residues. V was shortened by 2 bases and J by 4 bases, with 8 bases between the two germline ends. CDR1 is MNHEY, CDR2 SMNVEV, per germline (reference sequence). In DNA, the CDR3 is TGTGCCAGCAGTTTAGGCCCGGGCTATGGCTACACCTTC. Translation: CASSLGPGYGYTF.